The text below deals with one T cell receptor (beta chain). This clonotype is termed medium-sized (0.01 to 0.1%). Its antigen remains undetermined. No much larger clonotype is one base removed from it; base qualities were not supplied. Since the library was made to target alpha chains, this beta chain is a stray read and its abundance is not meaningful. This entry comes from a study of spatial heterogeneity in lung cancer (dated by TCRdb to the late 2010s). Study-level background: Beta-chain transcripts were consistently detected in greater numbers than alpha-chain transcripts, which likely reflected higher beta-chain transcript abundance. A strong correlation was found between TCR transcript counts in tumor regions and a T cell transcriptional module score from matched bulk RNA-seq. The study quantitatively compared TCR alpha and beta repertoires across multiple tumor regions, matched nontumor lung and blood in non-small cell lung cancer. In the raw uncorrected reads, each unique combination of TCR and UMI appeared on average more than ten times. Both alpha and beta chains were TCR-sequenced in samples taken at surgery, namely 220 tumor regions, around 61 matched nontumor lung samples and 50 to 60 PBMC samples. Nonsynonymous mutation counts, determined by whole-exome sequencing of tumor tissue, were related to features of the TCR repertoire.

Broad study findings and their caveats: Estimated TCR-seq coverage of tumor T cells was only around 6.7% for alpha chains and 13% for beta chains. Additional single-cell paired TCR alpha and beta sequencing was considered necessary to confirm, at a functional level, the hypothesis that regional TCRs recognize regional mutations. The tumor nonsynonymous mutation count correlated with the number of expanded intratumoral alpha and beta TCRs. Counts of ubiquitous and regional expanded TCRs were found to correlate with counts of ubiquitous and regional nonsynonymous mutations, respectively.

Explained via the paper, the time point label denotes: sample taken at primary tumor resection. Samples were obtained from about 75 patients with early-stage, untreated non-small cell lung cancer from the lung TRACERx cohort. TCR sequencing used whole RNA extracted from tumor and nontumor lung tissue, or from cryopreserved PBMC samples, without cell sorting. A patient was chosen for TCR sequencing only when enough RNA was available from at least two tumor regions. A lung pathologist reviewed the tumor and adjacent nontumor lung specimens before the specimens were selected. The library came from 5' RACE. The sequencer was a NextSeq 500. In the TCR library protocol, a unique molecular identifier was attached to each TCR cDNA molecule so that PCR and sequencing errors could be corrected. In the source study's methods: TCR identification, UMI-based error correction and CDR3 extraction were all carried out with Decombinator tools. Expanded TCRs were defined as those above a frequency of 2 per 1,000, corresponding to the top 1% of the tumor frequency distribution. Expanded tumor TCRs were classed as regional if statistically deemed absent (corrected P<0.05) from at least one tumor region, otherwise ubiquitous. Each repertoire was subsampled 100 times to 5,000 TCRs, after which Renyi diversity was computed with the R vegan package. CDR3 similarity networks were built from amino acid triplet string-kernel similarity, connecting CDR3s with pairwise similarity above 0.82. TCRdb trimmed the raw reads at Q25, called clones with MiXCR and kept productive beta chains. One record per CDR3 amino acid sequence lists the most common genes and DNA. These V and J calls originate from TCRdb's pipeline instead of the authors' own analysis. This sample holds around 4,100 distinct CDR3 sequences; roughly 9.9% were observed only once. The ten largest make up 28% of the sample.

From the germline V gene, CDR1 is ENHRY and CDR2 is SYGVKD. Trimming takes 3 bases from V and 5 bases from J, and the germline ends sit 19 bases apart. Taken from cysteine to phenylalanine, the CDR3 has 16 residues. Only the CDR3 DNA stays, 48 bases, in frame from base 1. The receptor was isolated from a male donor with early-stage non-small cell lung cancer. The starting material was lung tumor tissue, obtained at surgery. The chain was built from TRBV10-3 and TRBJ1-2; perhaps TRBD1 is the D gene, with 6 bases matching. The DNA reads TGTGCCATCAGTGAACGGGCAGGGGCGAGTGTGTATGGCTACACCTTC. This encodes CAISERAGASVYGYTF.